This is a list of T cell receptor beta chains from one sample in a study of CD4+ T cells in melanoma. Using immunoSEQ multiplex PCR, the repertoire was profiled, and TCRdb retains in-frame clones only, with some absent. The table includes about 9,600 clones, 70% to 75% detected once. The sequencing sample was made of cells from a culture (not recorded whether cultured in vitro). The receptors derive from a human donor with melanoma. The CDR3 runs from the conserved cysteine through the conserved F or W. The order of the fields is CDR3 protein, CDR3 DNA, V gene, D gene, clone size, J gene. D genes are given only for firm matches. The size of a clone is reported for some rows only, either as once, few or many, or as a class for expanded clones.

cdr3_aa: CASSQGIGTYGYTF
cdr3_nt: TGTGCCAGCAGCCAAGGGATAGGAACCTATGGCTACACCTTC
v_call: TRBV3-1/TRBV3-2
d_call: NA
clone_size: NA
j_call: TRBJ1-2

cdr3_aa: CASGSAGSYGYTF
cdr3_nt: TGCGCCAGCGGGTCTGCGGGGAGCTATGGCTACACCTTC
v_call: TRBV5-1
d_call: NA
clone_size: few
j_call: TRBJ1-2

cdr3_aa: CASSLAGGGNEQFF
cdr3_nt: TGTGCCAGCAGTCTAGCGGGGGGGGGTAATGAGCAGTTCTTC
v_call: TRBV28
d_call: TRBD2
clone_size: NA
j_call: TRBJ2-1

cdr3_aa: CAWSRLGARYEQYF
cdr3_nt: TGTGCCTGGAGTCGGCTGGGGGCCCGGTACGAGCAGTACTTC
v_call: TRBV30
d_call: NA
clone_size: NA
j_call: TRBJ2-7

cdr3_aa: CAIKGAPGQRGTEAFF
cdr3_nt: TGTGCCATCAAAGGGGCCCCGGGACAGCGCGGCACTGAAGCTTTCTTT
v_call: TRBV10-3
d_call: TRBD1
clone_size: once
j_call: TRBJ1-1

cdr3_aa: CSGGEVGGYTF
cdr3_nt: TGCAGCGGAGGGGAGGTGGGGGGCTACACCTTC
v_call: TRBV29-1
d_call: NA
clone_size: NA
j_call: TRBJ1-2

cdr3_aa: CASSQEGRGYTF
cdr3_nt: TGCGCCAGCAGCCAAGAGGGACGGGGCTACACCTTC
v_call: TRBV4-1
d_call: NA
clone_size: few
j_call: TRBJ1-2

cdr3_aa: CASSGLGTYEQYF
cdr3_nt: TGTGCCAGCAGCGGATTGGGTACCTACGAGCAGTACTTC
v_call: TRBV21-1
d_call: NA
clone_size: NA
j_call: TRBJ2-7

cdr3_aa: CASSTNPQETQYF
cdr3_nt: TGTGCCAGCAGCACGAACCCCCAAGAGACCCAGTACTTC
v_call: TRBV7-3
d_call: NA
clone_size: NA
j_call: TRBJ2-5

cdr3_aa: CAWSVGGARYIQYF
cdr3_nt: TGTGCCTGGAGTGTCGGGGGGGCGCGGTACATTCAGTACTTC
v_call: TRBV30
d_call: TRBD2
clone_size: NA
j_call: TRBJ2-4

cdr3_aa: CASGLRGNGYTF
cdr3_nt: TGTGCCAGCGGGTTGAGGGGTAATGGCTACACCTTC
v_call: TRBV12-3/TRBV12-4
d_call: NA
clone_size: NA
j_call: TRBJ1-2

cdr3_aa: CASSSRTNWEQFF
cdr3_nt: TGCGCCAGCAGCTCCAGGACTAACTGGGAGCAGTTCTTC
v_call: TRBV5-1
d_call: NA
clone_size: NA
j_call: TRBJ2-1

cdr3_aa: CASSLPQGDTGELFF
cdr3_nt: TGCGCCAGCAGCTTGCCACAGGGGGACACCGGGGAGCTGTTTTTT
v_call: TRBV5-1
d_call: TRBD1
clone_size: NA
j_call: TRBJ2-2

cdr3_aa: CATSPGQGNYEQYF
cdr3_nt: TGTGCCACCTCCCCCGGACAGGGGAACTACGAGCAGTACTTC
v_call: TRBV24-1
d_call: TRBD1
clone_size: NA
j_call: TRBJ2-7

cdr3_aa: CASRRAQGRNGYTF
cdr3_nt: TGTGCCAGCAGACGAGCACAGGGACGGAATGGCTACACCTTC
v_call: TRBV28
d_call: NA
clone_size: NA
j_call: TRBJ1-2

cdr3_aa: CASAAGEAETQYF
cdr3_nt: TGTGCCAGCGCGGCAGGTGAGGCAGAGACCCAGTACTTC
v_call: TRBV12-3/TRBV12-4
d_call: NA
clone_size: NA
j_call: TRBJ2-5

cdr3_aa: CASSPRIAGSYNEQFF
cdr3_nt: TGTGCCAGCAGCCCGAGGATAGCGGGCTCCTACAATGAGCAGTTCTTC
v_call: TRBV7-2
d_call: TRBD2
clone_size: NA
j_call: TRBJ2-1

cdr3_aa: CASRSSGTGGEGYTF
cdr3_nt: TGTGCCAGCAGATCGTCCGGGACAGGGGGTGAAGGCTACACCTTC
v_call: TRBV6-5
d_call: TRBD1
clone_size: NA
j_call: TRBJ1-2

cdr3_aa: CASSPRANTDTQYF
cdr3_nt: TGTGCCAGCTCACCAAGGGCTAACACAGATACGCAGTATTTT
v_call: TRBV18
d_call: NA
clone_size: NA
j_call: TRBJ2-3

cdr3_aa: CASSLGRGLGETQYF
cdr3_nt: TGTGCCAGCAGCTTAGGTCGGGGGTTGGGAGAGACCCAGTACTTC
v_call: TRBV7-3
d_call: NA
clone_size: NA
j_call: TRBJ2-5

cdr3_aa: CASREAGNTEAFF
cdr3_nt: TGTGCCAGCAGGGAGGCAGGGAACACTGAAGCTTTCTTT
v_call: TRBV7-2
d_call: NA
clone_size: NA
j_call: TRBJ1-1

cdr3_aa: CASSLRREDTQYF
cdr3_nt: TGTGCCAGCAGCTTAAGAAGGGAAGATACGCAGTATTTT
v_call: TRBV7-3
d_call: NA
clone_size: NA
j_call: TRBJ2-3

cdr3_aa: CASSELGGRETQYF
cdr3_nt: TGTGCCAGCAGTGAATTGGGGGGCCGGGAGACCCAGTACTTC
v_call: TRBV25-1
d_call: NA
clone_size: NA
j_call: TRBJ2-5

cdr3_aa: CASRGGGFEAFF
cdr3_nt: TGTGCCAGCAGGGGAGGGGGCTTTGAAGCTTTCTTT
v_call: TRBV6-5
d_call: TRBD1
clone_size: NA
j_call: TRBJ1-1

cdr3_aa: CASSSDTVYGYTF
cdr3_nt: TGTGCCAGCAGTTCGGACACCGTCTATGGCTACACCTTC
v_call: TRBV6-6
d_call: NA
clone_size: NA
j_call: TRBJ1-2

cdr3_aa: CASSSGWGFNQPQHF
cdr3_nt: TGTGCCAGCAGCTCTGGGTGGGGATTCAATCAGCCCCAGCATTTT
v_call: TRBV5-6
d_call: NA
clone_size: NA
j_call: TRBJ1-5

cdr3_aa: CASSLSRQQAFF
cdr3_nt: TGTGCCAGCAGTTTAAGCAGGCAGCAAGCTTTCTTT
v_call: TRBV12-3/TRBV12-4
d_call: NA
clone_size: NA
j_call: TRBJ1-1

cdr3_aa: CASGQEQFF
cdr3_nt: TGCGCCAGCGGGCAGGAGCAGTTCTTC
v_call: TRBV10-1
d_call: NA
clone_size: NA
j_call: TRBJ2-1

cdr3_aa: CASTTHGKAETQYF
cdr3_nt: TGTGCCAGCACGACTCATGGAAAGGCAGAGACCCAGTACTTC
v_call: TRBV2
d_call: NA
clone_size: NA
j_call: TRBJ2-5

cdr3_aa: CAWSMGQGSYNEQFF
cdr3_nt: TGTGCCTGGAGTATGGGACAGGGCTCCTACAATGAGCAGTTCTTC
v_call: TRBV30
d_call: TRBD1
clone_size: once
j_call: TRBJ2-1

cdr3_aa: CASSLQGTGELFF
cdr3_nt: TGTGCCAGCAGCTTGCAGGGAACCGGGGAGCTGTTTTTT
v_call: TRBV7-9
d_call: NA
clone_size: NA
j_call: TRBJ2-2